The 9 T cell receptor beta chains listed next were all sequenced from one sample in a study of T cells in localized non-small cell lung cancer. Using immunoSEQ multiplex PCR, the repertoire was profiled, and TCRdb retains in-frame clones only, with some absent. The sample lists about 33,000 clones; over 80% were seen once. Specimen: peripheral blood, collected before any cancer treatment. Receptors were obtained from a female donor at least 60 years old with stage I lung adenocarcinoma.

The chain is built from TRBV15 and TRBJ1-1, with D maybe TRBD1 (6 bases). This CDR3 is built from 13 residues. Trimming took 6 bases from V and 1 from J, leaving 9 bases between them. Germline CDR1 LNHNV, CDR2 YYDKDF (reference sequence). CDR3 sequence (DNA): TGTGCCACCAGAAAACAGGGGAACACTGAAGCTTTCTTT. It translates to CATRKQGNTEAFF.

This chain connects TRBV2 to TRBJ2-1; no firm D call. There are 14 residues in the CDR3. Germline CDR1 and CDR2: SNHLY and FYNNEI. V lost 3 bases and J 7 bases, leaving 13 bases between the germline ends. CDR3 sequence (DNA): TGTGCCAGCAGTGAGGCTCGGAGTACGAATGAGCAGTTCTTC. It encodes CASSEARSTNEQFF. Full variable domain (outside the CDR3, taken from reference TRBV2 and TRBJ2-1): EPEVTQTPSHQVTQMGQEVILRCVPISNHLYFYWYRQILGQKVEFLVSFYNNEISEKSEIFDDQFSVERPDGSNFTLKIRSTKLEDSAMYFCASSEARSTNEQFFGPGTRLTVL.

V is TRBV14 and J is TRBJ1-4; the D gene is possibly TRBD1 (6 bases). The V end lost 4 bases, the J end lost 8 bases, and 11 bases lay between the germline ends. The CDR3 extends over 13 amino acids. Germline V lookup: CDR1 SGHDN, CDR2 FVKESK. CDR3 bases: TGTGCCAGCAGCCTGGGGGCGAGAGAAAAACTGTTTTTT. The encoded protein is CASSLGAREKLFF. Full variable domain (missing parts from reference TRBV14 and TRBJ1-4): EAGVTQFPSHSVIEKGQTVTLRCDPISGHDNLYWYRRVMGKEIKFLLHFVKESKQDESGMPNNRFLAERTGGTYSTLKVQPAELEDSGVYFCASSLGAREKLFFGSGTQLSVL.

The chain links TRBV19 to TRBJ2-2, with D perhaps matching TRBD1 (5 bases). CDR1 and CDR2 from the germline V gene are LNHDA and SQIVND (reference sequence). V was pared by 1 base and J by 5 bases, with 8 bases between. The CDR3 extends over 14 amino acids. As DNA, the CDR3 is TGTGCCAGTAGTATAGGGGGCAGGACCGGGGAGCTGTTTTTT. As protein: CASSIGGRTGELFF. The complete variable domain, with remaining parts taken from reference TRBV19 and TRBJ2-2, reads DGGITQSPKYLFRKEGQNVTLSCEQNLNHDAMYWYRQDPGQGLRLIYYSQIVNDFQKGDIAEGYSVSREKKESFPLTVTSAQKNPTAFYLCASSIGGRTGELFFGEGSRLTVL.

This clone was counted a single time. The chain has TRBV7-2 and TRBJ1-2; D is undetermined. The CDR3 loop spans 15 amino acids. Trimming removed 8 bases from V and 1 base from J, with 17 bases in between. Germline V gene lookup returns CDR1 SGHTA and CDR2 FQGNSA. In DNA form, the CDR3 reads TGTGCCAGCGGACGATCGAGTTGGGGTAACTATGGCTACACCTTC. Protein product: CASGRSSWGNYGYTF.

The rearrangement uses TRBV5-4 and TRBJ1-1; 9 bases are shared with TRBD1. Unmatched junction bases numbered 7, after V lost 1 base and J lost 6 bases. Germline lookup yields CDR1 SGHNT and CDR2 YYREEE (reference sequence). The CDR3 spans 15 residues. The DNA for the CDR3 is TGTGCCAGCAGCTTGTCTAGTACAGGGGGCTCTGAAGCTTTCTTT. Protein: CASSLSSTGGSEAFF.

The V and J genes are TRBV5-4 and TRBJ1-4; tentatively, D is TRBD1 (5 bases). The germline CDR1 and CDR2 sequences are SGHNT and YYREEE (reference sequence). V was clipped by 2 bases and J by 7 bases, with 15 bases between them. CDR3 size: 15 residues. This chain's CDR3 is CASSFNHGGGEKLFF. Here the CDR3 DNA reads TGTGCCAGCAGCTTCAATCACGGGGGAGGTGAAAAACTGTTTTTT.

V gene TRBV6-1 combines with J gene TRBJ2-1; the D is unclear. The CDR3 extends over 13 amino acids. Germline loops: CDR1 MNHNS, CDR2 SASEGT. Trimming removed 7 bases from V and 10 bases from J, with 17 bases in between. CDR3 coding DNA: TGTGCCAGCACCTCCGGGCCAACAAGGGAGCAGTTCTTC. This encodes CASTSGPTREQFF.

The rearrangement links TRBV10-2 to TRBJ1-5, with a weak D call TRBD1 (6 bases). In germline, CDR1 is WSHSY, CDR2 SAAADI. CDR3 length equals 13 residues. Trimming removed 6 bases from V and 2 bases from J, with 8 bases in between. CDR3 nucleotides: TGCGCCAGCAGGTCAGGGGGCAATCAGCCCCAGCATTTT. It is translated as CASRSGGNQPQHF.